Listed below are T cell receptor beta chains from one sample, sequenced in a study of T cell changes during pregnancy in multiple sclerosis. Here immunoSEQ multiplex PCR was the method, and the copy in TCRdb shows in-frame clones only, minus some. The table includes about 40,000 clones, more than 85% detected once. The sample consisted of CD8+ T cells from peripheral blood mononuclear cells, taken in the first trimester of pregnancy. The source of these receptors is a female donor with multiple sclerosis, enrolled in a pregnancy study. The CDR3 runs from the conserved cysteine through the conserved F or W. The D gene is left open where the match is weak. Some rows mark clone size as missing; the rest say once, few, many or name a class of expanded clone.

j_gene: TRBJ2-7
len: 15
abundance: NA
d_gene: NA
v_gene: TRBV2
CDR3aa: CASSEGLIVTNEQYF
CDR3nt: TGTGCCAGCAGTGAGGGTTTGATCGTGACAAACGAGCAGTACTTC

j_gene: TRBJ1-4
len: 11
abundance: NA
d_gene: TRBD1
v_gene: TRBV5-6
CDR3aa: CASSSGQDLFF
CDR3nt: TGTGCCAGCAGCAGTGGACAGGACCTGTTTTTT

j_gene: TRBJ2-1
len: 20
abundance: NA
d_gene: TRBD2
v_gene: TRBV9
CDR3aa: CASSAPGLAGDRWSYNEQFF
CDR3nt: TGTGCCAGCAGCGCCCCGGGACTAGCGGGGGACCGATGGTCCTACAATGAGCAGTTCTTC

j_gene: TRBJ2-3
len: 16
abundance: NA
d_gene: TRBD2
v_gene: TRBV5-1
CDR3aa: CASSLVVAGGSDTQYF
CDR3nt: TGCGCCAGCAGCTTGGTTGTAGCGGGGGGGTCAGATACGCAGTATTTT

j_gene: TRBJ2-3
len: 17
abundance: once
d_gene: NA
v_gene: TRBV27
CDR3aa: CASTKQAAGVRTDTQYF
CDR3nt: TGTGCCAGCACCAAACAGGCCGCAGGGGTGCGCACAGATACGCAGTATTTT

j_gene: TRBJ2-1
len: 17
abundance: NA
d_gene: TRBD2
v_gene: TRBV7-9
CDR3aa: CASSSLRAGGGAGEQFF
CDR3nt: TGTGCCAGCAGCTCATTACGGGCCGGCGGGGGGGCCGGTGAGCAGTTCTTC

j_gene: TRBJ1-3
len: 15
abundance: once
d_gene: NA
v_gene: TRBV5-1
CDR3aa: CASSLGHLEGNTIYF
CDR3nt: TGCGCCAGCAGCTTGGGCCACCTCGAGGGAAACACCATATATTTT

j_gene: TRBJ1-3
len: 16
abundance: NA
d_gene: NA
v_gene: TRBV7-9
CDR3aa: CASSPRTAGSGNTIYF
CDR3nt: TGTGCCAGCAGTCCTCGGACAGCCGGATCTGGAAACACCATATATTTT

j_gene: TRBJ1-1
len: 13
abundance: once
d_gene: NA
v_gene: TRBV27
CDR3aa: CASSLGQNTEAFF
CDR3nt: TGTGCCAGCAGTTTAGGGCAGAACACTGAAGCTTTCTTT

j_gene: TRBJ1-5
len: 14
abundance: NA
d_gene: TRBD1
v_gene: TRBV27
CDR3aa: CASSFRQGDQPQHF
CDR3nt: TGTGCCAGCAGTTTTCGGCAGGGGGATCAGCCCCAGCATTTT

j_gene: TRBJ2-7
len: 16
abundance: NA
d_gene: NA
v_gene: TRBV6-1
CDR3aa: CASSELGGAKGYEQYF
CDR3nt: TGTGCCAGCAGTGAATTAGGTGGGGCGAAAGGCTACGAGCAGTACTTC

j_gene: TRBJ2-1
len: 16
abundance: NA
d_gene: NA
v_gene: TRBV9
CDR3aa: CASSEGGGGGYNEQFF
CDR3nt: TGTGCCAGCAGCGAAGGTGGGGGGGGCGGGTACAATGAGCAGTTCTTC

j_gene: TRBJ1-2
len: 13
abundance: NA
d_gene: NA
v_gene: TRBV9
CDR3aa: CASSVRSNYGYTF
CDR3nt: TGTGCCAGCAGCGTGAGGAGTAACTATGGCTACACCTTC

j_gene: TRBJ1-1
len: 14
abundance: NA
d_gene: NA
v_gene: TRBV6-6
CDR3aa: CASPRGGPDTEAFF
CDR3nt: TGTGCCAGCCCACGGGGGGGGCCGGACACTGAAGCTTTCTTT

j_gene: TRBJ1-2
len: 14
abundance: once
d_gene: NA
v_gene: TRBV4-1
CDR3aa: CASSLRDTHYGYTF
CDR3nt: TGCGCCAGCAGCCTCCGGGACACCCACTATGGCTACACCTTC

j_gene: TRBJ1-2
len: 19
abundance: NA
d_gene: TRBD1
v_gene: TRBV4-1
CDR3aa: CASSQAVPGQGSWGIGYTF
CDR3nt: TGCGCCAGCAGCCAGGCAGTCCCGGGACAGGGGTCCTGGGGAATTGGCTACACCTTC

j_gene: TRBJ2-1
len: 14
abundance: NA
d_gene: TRBD1
v_gene: TRBV19
CDR3aa: CASSITGQYNEQFF
CDR3nt: TGTGCCAGTAGTATTACGGGACAGTACAATGAGCAGTTCTTC

j_gene: TRBJ2-2
len: 14
abundance: NA
d_gene: NA
v_gene: TRBV5-1
CDR3aa: CASSADSVAGELFF
CDR3nt: TGCGCCAGCAGCGCGGACAGTGTGGCCGGGGAGCTGTTTTTT

j_gene: TRBJ1-4
len: 14
abundance: NA
d_gene: TRBD1
v_gene: TRBV9
CDR3aa: CASSVGTGVEKLFF
CDR3nt: TGTGCCAGCAGCGTAGGGACAGGGGTGGAAAAACTGTTTTTT

j_gene: TRBJ2-1
len: 12
abundance: NA
d_gene: NA
v_gene: TRBV30
CDR3aa: CACTEIYNEQFF
CDR3nt: TGTGCCTGTACGGAGATCTACAATGAGCAGTTCTTC